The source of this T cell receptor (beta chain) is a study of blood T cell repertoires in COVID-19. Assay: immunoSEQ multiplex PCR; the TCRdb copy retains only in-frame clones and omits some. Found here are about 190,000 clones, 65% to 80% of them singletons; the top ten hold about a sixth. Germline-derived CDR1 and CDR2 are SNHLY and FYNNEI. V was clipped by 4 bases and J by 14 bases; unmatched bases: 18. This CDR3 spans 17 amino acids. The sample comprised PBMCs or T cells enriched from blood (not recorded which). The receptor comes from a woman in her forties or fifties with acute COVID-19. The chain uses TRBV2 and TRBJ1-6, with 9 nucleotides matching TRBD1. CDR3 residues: CASSAKRGDRVDSALHF. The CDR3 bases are TGTGCCAGCAGTGCCAAGAGGGGGGACAGGGTGGATTCGGCCCTCCACTTT.